The TCR beta chain described here comes from a study of T cell changes during pregnancy in multiple sclerosis. The CDR3 has 19 residues. V gave up 0 bases and J gave up 3 bases, with 24 bases separating them. Germline V CDR1 and CDR2: SGHRS, YFSETQ. Clones were read by immunoSEQ multiplex PCR, and TCRdb kept only the in-frame ones, dropping some. The sample records about 57,000 clones, 92% being singletons. The rearrangement joins TRBV5-1 to TRBJ1-1, with a weak D call TRBD1 (5 bases). The clonotype was recovered from a female donor with multiple sclerosis, enrolled in a pregnancy study. The sequencing used CD4+ T cells from peripheral blood mononuclear cells, collected in the second trimester of pregnancy. CDR3 residues: CASSLAGTSLSRTHTEAFF. In nucleotides, the CDR3 is TGCGCCAGCAGCTTGGCCGGGACTTCTTTATCCAGGACACACACTGAAGCTTTCTTT. The variable domain in full, with the rest retrieved from reference TRBV5-1 and TRBJ1-1, is KAGVTQTPRYLIKTRGQQVTLSCSPISGHRSVSWYQQTPGQGLQFLFEYFSETQRNKGNFPGRFSGRQFSNSRSEMNVSTLELGDSALYLCASSLAGTSLSRTHTEAFFGQGTRLTVV.